This TCR beta chain was captured in a study of blood T cell repertoires in COVID-19. Whole-study context: Sites in the United States, Italy and Spain provided acute and convalescent COVID-19 samples. Sample material is recorded as cDNA or gDNA derived from T cells, B-cell-depleted T cells, or PBMCs.

TCRdb keeps only in-frame clones here, not all; method: immunoSEQ multiplex PCR. The data show 55,000 to 70,000 clones, about four fifths seen once. Germline values: CDR1 SQVTM, CDR2 ANQGSEA. V was clipped by 6 bases and J by 5 bases; unmatched bases: 13. The CDR3 runs 15 residues. In its sample, this clone was seen once. This chain links TRBV29-1 with TRBJ2-5; 9 nucleotides align to TRBD1. Specimen: peripheral blood. The TCR originated in a woman of 80 years or more with acute or convalescent COVID-19. Here the CDR3 reads CSVNLGTGSGETQYF. The CDR3 DNA sequence: TGCAGCGTCAACCTAGGGACAGGGAGCGGGGAGACCCAGTACTTC. Supplemented by reference TRBV29-1 and TRBJ2-5, the full variable domain reads SAVISQKPSRDICQRGTSLTIQCQVDSQVTMMFWYRQQPGQSLTLIATANQGSEATYESGFVIDKFPISRPNLTFSTLTVSNMSPEDSSIYLCSVNLGTGSGETQYFGPGTRLLVL.